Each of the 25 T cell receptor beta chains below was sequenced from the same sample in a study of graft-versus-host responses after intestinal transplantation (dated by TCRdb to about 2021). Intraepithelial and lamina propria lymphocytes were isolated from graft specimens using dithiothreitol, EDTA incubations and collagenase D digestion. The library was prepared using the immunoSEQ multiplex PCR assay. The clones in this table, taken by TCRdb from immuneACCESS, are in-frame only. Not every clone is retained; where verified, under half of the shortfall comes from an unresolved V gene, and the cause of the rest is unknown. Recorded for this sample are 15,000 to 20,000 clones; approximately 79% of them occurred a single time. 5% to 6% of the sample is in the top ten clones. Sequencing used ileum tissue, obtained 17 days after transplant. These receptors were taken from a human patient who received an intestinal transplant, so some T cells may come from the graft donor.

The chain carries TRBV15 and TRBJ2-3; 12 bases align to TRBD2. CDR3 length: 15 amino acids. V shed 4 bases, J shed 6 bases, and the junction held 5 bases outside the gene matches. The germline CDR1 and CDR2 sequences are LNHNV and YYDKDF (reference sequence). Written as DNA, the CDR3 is TGTGCCACCAGCATCCTAGCGGGAGGGTTGGATACGCAGTATTTT. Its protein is CATSILAGGLDTQYF. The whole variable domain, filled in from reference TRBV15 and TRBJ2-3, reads DAMVIQNPRYQVTQFGKPVTLSCSQTLNHNVMYWYQQKSSQAPKLLFHYYDKDFNNEADTPDNFQSRRPNTSFCFLDIRSPGLGDTAMYLCATSILAGGLDTQYFGPGTRLTVL.

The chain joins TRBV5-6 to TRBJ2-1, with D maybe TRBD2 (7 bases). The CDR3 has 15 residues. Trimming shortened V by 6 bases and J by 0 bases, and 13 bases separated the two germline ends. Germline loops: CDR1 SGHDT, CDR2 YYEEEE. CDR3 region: CASIPRGGSYNEQFF. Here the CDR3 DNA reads TGTGCCAGCATCCCGAGGGGGGGCTCCTACAATGAGCAGTTCTTC. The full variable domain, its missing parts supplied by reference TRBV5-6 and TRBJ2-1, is DAGVTQSPTHLIKTRGQQVTLRCSPKSGHDTVSWYQQALGQGPQFIFQYYEEEERQRGNFPDRFSGHQFPNYSSELNVNALLLGDSALYLCASIPRGGSYNEQFFGPGTRLTVL.

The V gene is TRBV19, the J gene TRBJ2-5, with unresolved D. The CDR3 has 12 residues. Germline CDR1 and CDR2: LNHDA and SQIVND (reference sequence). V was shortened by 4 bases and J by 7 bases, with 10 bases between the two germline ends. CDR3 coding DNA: TGTGCCAGTAGTACAACCCTGGGGACCCAGTACTTC. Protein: CASSTTLGTQYF.

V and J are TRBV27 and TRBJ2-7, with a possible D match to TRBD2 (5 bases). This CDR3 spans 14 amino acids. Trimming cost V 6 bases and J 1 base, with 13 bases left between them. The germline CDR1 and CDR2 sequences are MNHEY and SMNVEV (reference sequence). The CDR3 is CASRPDYPSYEQYF. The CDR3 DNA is TGTGCCAGCAGACCTGACTACCCTTCCTACGAGCAGTACTTC.

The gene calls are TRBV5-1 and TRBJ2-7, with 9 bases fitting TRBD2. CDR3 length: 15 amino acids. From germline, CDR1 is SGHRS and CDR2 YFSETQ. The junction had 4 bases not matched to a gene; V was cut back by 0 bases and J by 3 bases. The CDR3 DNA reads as TGCGCCAGCAGCTTGGCAGCGGGAGGTTTCTACGAGCAGTACTTC. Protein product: CASSLAAGGFYEQYF. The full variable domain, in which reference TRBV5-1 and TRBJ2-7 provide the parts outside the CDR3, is KAGVTQTPRYLIKTRGQQVTLSCSPISGHRSVSWYQQTPGQGLQFLFEYFSETQRNKGNFPGRFSGRQFSNSRSEMNVSTLELGDSALYLCASSLAAGGFYEQYFGPGTRLTVT.

CDR3 in amino acids: CASSDPAGVSSYNEQFF. As DNA, the CDR3 is TGTGCCAGCAGTGATCCAGCGGGAGTAAGCTCCTACAATGAGCAGTTCTTC. The chain links TRBV28 to TRBJ2-1; TRBD2 matches at 8 bases. CDR1 is MDHEN, CDR2 SYDVKM, per germline. CDR3 length: 17 amino acids. V gave up 5 bases and J gave up 0 bases; unmatched junction bases: 9.

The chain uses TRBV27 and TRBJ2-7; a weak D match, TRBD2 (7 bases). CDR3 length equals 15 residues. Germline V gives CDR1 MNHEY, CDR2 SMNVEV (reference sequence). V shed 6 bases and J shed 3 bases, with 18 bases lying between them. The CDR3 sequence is CASRTEGGGGYEQYF. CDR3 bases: TGTGCCAGCAGAACCGAGGGGGGGGGTGGCTACGAGCAGTACTTC.

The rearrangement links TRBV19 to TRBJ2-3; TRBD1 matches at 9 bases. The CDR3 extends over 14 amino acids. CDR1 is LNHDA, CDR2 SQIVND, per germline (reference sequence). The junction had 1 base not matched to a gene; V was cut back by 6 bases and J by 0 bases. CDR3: CASSDRGSTDTQYF. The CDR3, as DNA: TGTGCCAGTAGCGACAGGGGGAGCACAGATACGCAGTATTTT.

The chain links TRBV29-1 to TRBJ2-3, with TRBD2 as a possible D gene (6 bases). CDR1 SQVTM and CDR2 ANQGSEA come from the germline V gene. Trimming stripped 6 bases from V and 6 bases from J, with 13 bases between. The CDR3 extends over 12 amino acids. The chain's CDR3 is CSVGVGGDTQYF. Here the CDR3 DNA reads TGCAGCGTAGGGGTAGGAGGGGATACGCAGTATTTT.

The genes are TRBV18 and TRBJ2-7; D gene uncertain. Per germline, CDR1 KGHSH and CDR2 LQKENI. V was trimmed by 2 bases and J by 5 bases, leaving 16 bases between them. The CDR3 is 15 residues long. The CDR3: CASSPSFMGFDEQYF. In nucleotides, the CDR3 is TGTGCCAGCTCACCATCTTTCATGGGATTTGACGAGCAGTACTTC.

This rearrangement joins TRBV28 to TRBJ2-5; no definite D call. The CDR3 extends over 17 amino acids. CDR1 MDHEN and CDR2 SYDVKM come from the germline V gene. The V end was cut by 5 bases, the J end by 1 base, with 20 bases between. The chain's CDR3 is CASSNPTRNWIQETQYF. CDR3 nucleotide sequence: TGTGCCAGCAGTAACCCTACCCGGAATTGGATCCAAGAGACCCAGTACTTC. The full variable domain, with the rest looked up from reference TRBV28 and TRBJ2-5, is DVKVTQSSRYLVKRTGEKVFLECVQDMDHENMFWYRQDPGLGLRLIYFSYDVKMKEKGDIPEGYSVSREKKERFSLILESASTNQTSMYLCASSNPTRNWIQETQYFGPGTRLLVL.

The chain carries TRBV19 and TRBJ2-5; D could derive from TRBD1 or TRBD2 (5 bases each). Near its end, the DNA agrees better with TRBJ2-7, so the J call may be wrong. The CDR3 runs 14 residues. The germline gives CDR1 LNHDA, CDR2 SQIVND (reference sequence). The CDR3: CASSIGRDPVEQYF. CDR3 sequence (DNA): TGTGCCAGTAGTATAGGCCGGGACCCCGTCGAGCAGTACTTC.

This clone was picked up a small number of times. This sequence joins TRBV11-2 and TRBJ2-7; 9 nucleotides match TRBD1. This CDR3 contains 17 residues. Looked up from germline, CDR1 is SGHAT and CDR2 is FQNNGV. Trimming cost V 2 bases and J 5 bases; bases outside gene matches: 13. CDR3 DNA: TGTGCCAGCAGCTTAACCCCGACCGGGACAGGGATAAACGAGCAGTACTTC. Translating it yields CASSLTPTGTGINEQYF.

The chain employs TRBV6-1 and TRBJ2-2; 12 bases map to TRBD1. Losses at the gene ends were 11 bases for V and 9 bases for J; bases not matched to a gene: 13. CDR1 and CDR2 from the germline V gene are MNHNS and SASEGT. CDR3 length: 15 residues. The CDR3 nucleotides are TGTGCCGCCAGCAATGCCGGGACAGGGGGCTGGGAGCTGTTTTTT. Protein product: CAASNAGTGGWELFF.

In DNA form, the CDR3 reads TGTGCCAGCAGTTTATTTACTACCATCCGTCGGAACGAGCAGTTCTTC. Protein: CASSLFTTIRRNEQFF. This sequence joins TRBV28 and TRBJ2-1; D is unresolved. The germline gives CDR1 MDHEN, CDR2 SYDVKM. V lost 1 base and J lost 10, with 20 bases in between. This CDR3 is built from 16 residues.

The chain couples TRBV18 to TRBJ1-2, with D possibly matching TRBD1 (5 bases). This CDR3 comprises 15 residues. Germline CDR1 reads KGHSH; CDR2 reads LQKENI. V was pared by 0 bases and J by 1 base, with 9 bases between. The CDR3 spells CASSPPGVRNYGYTF. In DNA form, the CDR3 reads TGTGCCAGCTCACCACCGGGGGTCCGTAACTATGGCTACACCTTC.

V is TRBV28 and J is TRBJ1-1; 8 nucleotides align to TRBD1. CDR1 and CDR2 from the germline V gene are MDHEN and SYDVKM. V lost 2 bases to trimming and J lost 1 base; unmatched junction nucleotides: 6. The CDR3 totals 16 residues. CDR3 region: CASSLSRGPWNTEAFF. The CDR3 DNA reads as TGTGCCAGCAGTTTAAGCAGGGGGCCTTGGAACACTGAAGCTTTCTTT.

For the CDR3, the DNA is TGCGCCAGCAGCTTAGGGACAGGACAAGAGACCCAGTACTTC. Protein: CASSLGTGQETQYF. This sequence joins TRBV5-1 and TRBJ2-5; 8 positions agree with TRBD1. This CDR3 contains 14 residues. J gave up 2 bases and V 2 bases, and 2 bases lay outside the gene matches. Germline-derived CDR1 and CDR2 are SGHRS and YFSETQ.

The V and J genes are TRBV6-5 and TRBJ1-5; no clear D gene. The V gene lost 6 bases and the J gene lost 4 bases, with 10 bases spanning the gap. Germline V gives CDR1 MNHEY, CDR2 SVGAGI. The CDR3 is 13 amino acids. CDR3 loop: CASRLGWNQPQHF. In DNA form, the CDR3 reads TGTGCCAGCAGGCTAGGGTGGAATCAGCCCCAGCATTTT.

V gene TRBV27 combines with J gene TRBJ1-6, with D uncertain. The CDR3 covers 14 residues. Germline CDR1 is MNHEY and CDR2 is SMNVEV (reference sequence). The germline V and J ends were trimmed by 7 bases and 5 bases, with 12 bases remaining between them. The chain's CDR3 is CASKGKRDNSPLHF. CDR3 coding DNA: TGTGCCAGCAAGGGAAAACGGGATAATTCACCCCTCCACTTT.

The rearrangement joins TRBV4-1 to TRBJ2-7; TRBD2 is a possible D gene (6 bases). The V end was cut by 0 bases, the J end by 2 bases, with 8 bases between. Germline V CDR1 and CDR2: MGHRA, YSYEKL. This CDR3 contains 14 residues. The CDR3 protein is CASSQDPGAYEQYF. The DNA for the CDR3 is TGCGCCAGCAGCCAAGATCCGGGAGCCTACGAGCAGTACTTC.

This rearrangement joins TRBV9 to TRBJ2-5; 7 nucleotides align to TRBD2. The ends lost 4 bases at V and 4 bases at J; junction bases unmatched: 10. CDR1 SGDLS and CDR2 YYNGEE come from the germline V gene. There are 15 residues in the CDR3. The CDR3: CASSPPGGGRETQYF. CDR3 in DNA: TGTGCCAGCAGCCCACCGGGAGGCGGTAGAGAGACCCAGTACTTC.

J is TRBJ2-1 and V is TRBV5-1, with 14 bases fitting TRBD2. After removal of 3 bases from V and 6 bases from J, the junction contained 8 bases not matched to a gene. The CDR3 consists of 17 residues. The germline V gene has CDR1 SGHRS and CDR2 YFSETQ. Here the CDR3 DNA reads TGCGCCAGCAGCTACCGACGGACTAGCGGGAGGATCAATGAGCAGTTCTTC. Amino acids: CASSYRRTSGRINEQFF.

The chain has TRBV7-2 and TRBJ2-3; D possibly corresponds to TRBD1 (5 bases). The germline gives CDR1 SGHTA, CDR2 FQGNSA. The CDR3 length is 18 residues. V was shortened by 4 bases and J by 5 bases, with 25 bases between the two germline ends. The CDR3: CASSYIGVGGYSGDTQYF. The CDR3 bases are TGTGCCAGCAGCTATATAGGGGTCGGCGGCTACTCGGGAGATACGCAGTATTTT. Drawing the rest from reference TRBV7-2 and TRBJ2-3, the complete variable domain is GAGVSQSPSNKVTEKGKDVELRCDPISGHTALYWYRQSLGQGLEFLIYFQGNSAPDKSGLPSDRFSAERTGGSVSTLTIQRTQQEDSAVYLCASSYIGVGGYSGDTQYFGPGTRLTVL.

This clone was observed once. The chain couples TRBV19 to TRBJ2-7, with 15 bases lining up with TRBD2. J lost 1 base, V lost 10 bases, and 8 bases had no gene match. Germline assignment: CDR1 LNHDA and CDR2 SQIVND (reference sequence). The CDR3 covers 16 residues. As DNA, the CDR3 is TGTGCCACCTCGGGACTAGCGGGGGGAAATTCCTACGAGCAGTACTTC. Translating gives CATSGLAGGNSYEQYF.